The source of this TCR beta chain is a study of post-analysis software for immune sequencing data. Study observations and caveats: Five or six TRBV segments were significantly more frequent in patients than in controls. TRBV5-6, TRBV5-1 and TRBV20-1 were among these segments.

Libraries were made from TCR beta cDNA, and they carried unique molecular identifiers. T cells numbering roughly 1 to 10 million yielded 450,000 to 600,000 cDNA molecules. One entry per CDR3 protein results from TCRdb running MiXCR on the PCR reads. This table has about 430,000 distinct CDR3 sequences, about 40% appearing once. Germline CDR1 reads SEHNR; CDR2 reads FQNEAQ (reference sequence). Trimming removed 2 bases at V and 4 bases at J, with 10 bases between. The CDR3 is 14 residues long. This clonotype has more than one count but fewer than ten. Its antigen is unidentified. This receptor was taken from a girl aged 2-9 years with multiple sclerosis. This chain links TRBV7-9 with TRBJ2-3; D possibly corresponds to TRBD1 (5 bases). The sequenced sample was blood. The DNA for the CDR3 is TGTGCCAGCAGCTTATCGGTCAGGGCAGATACGCAGTATTTT. Its protein is CASSLSVRADTQYF.